This T cell receptor beta chain is drawn from a study of metastatic and nonmetastatic thyroid tumors. Study-level information: Where malignant and benign thyroid patients were concerned, repertoires were compared across blood and tumor or nodule tissue.

V lost 5 bases, J lost 0 bases, and 0 bases stayed unmatched. Germline V gives CDR1 GTSNPN, CDR2 SVGIG (reference sequence). The CDR3 has 13 amino acids. This clone was seen a single time. Per the original methods: A classifier of distant metastasis in papillary thyroid cancer was built from CDR3 differences (across clinicopathological groups). Via MiXCR, TCRdb re-called the PCR reads. The V and J calls come from TCRdb's annotation, not from the publication. The sample has roughly 34,000 clones; around 31% are singletons. Patients underwent thyroid surgery, and none had received any treatment before it.

This TCR came from a female donor with papillary thyroid cancer or a benign thyroid nodule (not recorded which). Some clones in this sample may be carry-over from other donors' samples. The sequencing sample was made of tumor tissue. This sequence joins TRBV30 and TRBJ1-3; 8 nucleotides line up with TRBD1. The CDR3 reads CAWDRGSGNTIYF. CDR3 DNA sequence: TGTGCCTGGGACAGGGGCTCTGGAAACACCATATATTTT.